Given below is one TCR beta chain in context. As yet, its antigen is unknown. V was shortened by 4 bases and J by 2 bases, with 18 bases between the two germline ends. Germline lookup yields CDR1 MGHRA and CDR2 YSYEKL. This CDR3 comprises 17 residues. Primers for the PCR totalled 60 Vbeta and 13 Jbeta. Sequencing was performed with immunoSEQ multiplex PCR; in TCRdb, only in-frame clones are kept and a portion is missing. Of 100,000 to 150,000 clones listed, more than 70% were seen once; the top ten hold more than 3%. The data stem from a study of cytomegalovirus exposure and HLA in healthy donors. Study-level points and caveats: An apparent linkage of common viral pathogens to several of the most significant clusters emerged in a later analysis. Some V segments, including TRBV6-2 and TRBV6-3, were excluded as indistinguishable.

This TCR was sampled from a man under 40 in good health and CMV-seronegative. The rearrangement uses TRBV4-1 and TRBJ2-1, with D possibly matching TRBD2 (7 bases). Material for sequencing was PBMCs. The CDR3 DNA reads as TGCGCCAGCAGCCCACTGGGGAGGGGGGGAACCTACAATGAGCAGTTCTTC. Its translation is CASSPLGRGGTYNEQFF.